The rows below give T cell receptor beta chains drawn from one sample of a study of post-analysis software for immune sequencing data. TCRdb independently ran MiXCR on the PCR reads; one entry per CDR3 protein. Among some 500,000 distinct CDR3 sequences listed, nearly 45% were seen once. Sequenced input: blood. The receptors were gathered from a girl under 18 with multiple sclerosis. Each CDR3 is given with its conserved first and last residue. D genes are given only for firm matches. Rows give clone size only sometimes, using once, few, many, or a class for an expanded clone.

NA once TRBJ1-2 TRBV5-1 CASSLSRSHGYTF TGCGCCAGCAGCTTATCCAGGTCCCATGGCTACACCTTC
NA NA TRBJ2-5 TRBV20-1 CSAREEWHEQYF TGCAGTGCTAGAGAGGAGTGGCACGAACAGTACTTC
NA NA TRBJ1-2 TRBV20-1 CSAMQGSDYGYTF TGCAGTGCCATGCAGGGGAGCGACTATGGCTACACCTTC
TRBD1 NA TRBJ2-7 TRBV7-3 CASSWGQGTEQYF TGTGCCAGCAGCTGGGGACAGGGGACCGAGCAGTACTTC
NA NA TRBJ1-2 TRBV11-2 CASRPTVGYTF TGTGCCAGCAGACCGACGGTTGGCTACACCTTC
NA NA TRBJ2-3 TRBV27 CASSSRDITDTQYF TGTGCCAGCAGTTCGCGGGACATCACAGATACGCAGTATTTT
TRBD1 NA TRBJ2-3 TRBV6-5 CASSYTGQGTDTQYF TGTGCCAGCAGTTACACGGGACAGGGTACAGATACGCAGTATTTT
NA NA TRBJ1-2 TRBV5-1 CASSLEAIGYTF TGCGCCAGCAGCTTGGAGGCAATTGGCTACACCTTC
TRBD1 NA TRBJ2-5 TRBV3-1 CASSPGPDRVAETQYF TGTGCCAGCAGCCCAGGTCCGGACAGGGTCGCGGAGACCCAGTACTTC
NA NA TRBJ2-7 TRBV3-1 CASSPLSGPAYEQYF TGTGCCAGCAGCCCTTTGTCGGGACCCGCCTACGAGCAGTACTTC
TRBD2 NA TRBJ2-3 TRBV7-6 CASSLPGLGADTQDF TGTGCCAGCAGCTTGCCGGGACTAGGCGCAGATACGCAGGACTTT
NA NA TRBJ1-1 TRBV5-1 CASSLAGRVGTEAFF TGCGCCAGCAGCTTGGCAGGGAGAGTAGGCACTGAAGCTTTCTTT
NA NA TRBJ2-1 TRBV7-6 CASSLRQGWASGKYNEQFF TGTGCCAGCAGCCTGAGACAGGGGTGGGCTAGCGGGAAATACAATGAGCAGTTCTTC
NA few TRBJ2-4 TRBV28 CASSLSEFTAEQYF TGTGCCAGCAGTTTATCGGAGTTTACGGCTGAGCAGTACTTC
NA NA TRBJ1-2 TRBV7-6 CASSSLDSGPDGYTF TGTGCCAGCAGCTCCCTGGACTCAGGGCCGGATGGCTACACCTTC
TRBD1 once TRBJ1-1 TRBV7-2 CASSRRTGGTEAFF TGTGCCAGCAGCAGACGGACAGGAGGGACTGAAGCTTTCTTT
NA once TRBJ2-7 TRBV4-3 CASSRGRANLYEQYF TGCGCCAGCAGCCGGGGCAGGGCAAACTTGTACGAGCAGTACTTC
NA NA TRBJ2-5 TRBV4-2 CASSPSAQETQYF TGTGCCAGCAGCCCTAGCGCCCAAGAGACCCAGTACTTC
NA NA TRBJ2-6 TRBV12-3/TRBV12-4 CASSYWGSGANVLTF TGTGCCAGCAGTTATTGGGGATCTGGGGCCAACGTCCTGACTTTC
NA NA TRBJ2-6 TRBV7-3 CASSPPGAHSGANVLTF TGTGCCAGCAGCCCTCCGGGGGCCCACTCTGGGGCCAACGTCCTGACTTTC
NA NA TRBJ1-1 TRBV28 CASSLATHKNTEAFF TGTGCCAGCAGTTTAGCGACCCACAAGAACACTGAAGCTTTCTTT
NA NA TRBJ2-7 TRBV7-9 CASSLSGQLSYEQYF TGTGCCAGCAGCTTAAGCGGCCAGCTCTCCTACGAGCAGTACTTC
NA NA TRBJ2-3 TRBV10-1 CASSERTAAAQYF TGCGCCAGCAGTGAGAGGACGGCGGCGGCGCAGTATTTT
TRBD2 NA TRBJ2-7 TRBV28 CASSPPTSGDYEQYF TGTGCCAGCAGTCCCCCGACTAGCGGTGACTACGAGCAGTACTTC